This T cell receptor beta chain was sequenced in a study of cytomegalovirus exposure and HLA in healthy donors. This clone was counted only a few times. The assay was immunoSEQ multiplex PCR, and TCRdb's table has in-frame clones only and misses some. The sample consists of 35,000 to 50,000 clones, roughly 90% of them appearing once. Trimming stripped 3 bases from V and 10 bases from J, with 13 bases between. Germline V CDR1 and CDR2: LNHDA, SQIVND (reference sequence). This CDR3 has 14 residues. The gene calls are TRBV19 and TRBJ1-6; D perhaps matches TRBD1 (6 bases). The source of this sequence is a young man in good health and CMV-seronegative. The sample consisted of PBMCs. Here the CDR3 DNA reads TGTGCCAGTAGTATCGGCCAGGGGATCTCACCCCTCCACTTT. It codes for CASSIGQGISPLHF.